This TCR beta chain was documented in a study of OX40 agonist ivuxolimab in advanced cancers. Study summary: Patients were given ivuxolimab, an antibody that agonizes OX40 (CD134).

Germline V gene data show CDR1 as SGHRS and CDR2 as YFSETQ. This CDR3 has 17 amino acids. After removal of 4 bases from V and 3 bases from J, the junction contained 6 bases not matched to a gene. Assay used: immunoSEQ multiplex PCR; TCRdb lists only in-frame clones, some missing. This table has around 41,000 clones, around 89% appearing once. This TCR was sampled from an adult with an advanced solid tumor such as melanoma, head and neck, liver or kidney cancer. This rearrangement joins TRBV5-1 to TRBJ2-1, with TRBD2 matching over 14 bases. This specimen was CD4+ or CD8+ T cells sorted from blood, taken in a trial of the OX40 agonist ivuxolimab. The CDR3 nucleotides read TGCGCCAGCAGCCAGGGACTAGCGGGGGTTGACTACAATGAGCAGTTCTTC. Translating gives CASSQGLAGVDYNEQFF.